Each of the 6 T cell receptor beta chains below was sequenced from the same sample in a study of graft-versus-host responses after intestinal transplantation. These receptors have no identified antigens. Profiled with immunoSEQ multiplex PCR; TCRdb holds only in-frame clones, not every one. The sample includes more than 95,000 clones, less than 95% of them seen just once. Sequences were derived from unstimulated CD4+ T cells sorted from spleen or lymph node cells, sampled before intestinal transplant. Receptors originate from a human donor who received an intestinal transplant.

V is TRBV28 and J is TRBJ1-3; TRBD1 agrees at 7 bases. CDR3 length equals 15 residues. Germline trimming cut 2 bases from V and 6 bases from J; bases unmatched to any gene: 7. Germline CDR1 reads MDHEN; CDR2 reads SYDVKM. CDR3 loop: CASSLMSGGTNTIYF. The CDR3 region has the DNA TGTGCCAGCAGTTTAATGTCAGGGGGGACAAACACCATATATTTT.

V gene TRBV7-9 combines with J gene TRBJ2-5; D may be TRBD1 (7 bases). The germline V gene encodes CDR1 SEHNR and CDR2 FQNEAQ (reference sequence). This CDR3 region has 17 residues. Trimming cost V 5 bases and J 4 bases, with 23 bases left between them. In DNA form, the CDR3 reads TGTGCCAGCAGCAGAGGGGGCGGGGCAGACGGGGGAGAGACCCAGTACTTC. Translated: CASSRGGGADGGETQYF. Together with reference TRBV7-9 and TRBJ2-5, the CDR3 gives the full variable domain: DTGVSQNPRHKITKRGQNVTFRCDPISEHNRLYWYRQTLGQGPEFLTYFQNEAQLEKSRLLSDRFSAERPKGSFSTLEIQRTEQGDSAMYLCASSRGGGADGGETQYFGPGTRLLVL.

The V gene is TRBV19, the J gene TRBJ1-2, with a tentative D call TRBD1 (5 bases). The CDR3 has 15 amino acids. Germline V gene lookup returns CDR1 LNHDA and CDR2 SQIVND (reference sequence). Trimming shortened V by 9 bases and J by 2 bases, and 19 bases separated the two germline ends. This CDR3 is CASESPGQLNYGYTF. In DNA, the CDR3 is TGTGCCAGCGAGTCCCCAGGGCAGCTGAACTATGGCTACACCTTC. The full variable domain, its missing parts supplied by reference TRBV19 and TRBJ1-2, is DGGITQSPKYLFRKEGQNVTLSCEQNLNHDAMYWYRQDPGQGLRLIYYSQIVNDFQKGDIAEGYSVSREKKESFPLTVTSAQKNPTAFYLCASESPGQLNYGYTFGSGTRLTVV.

This clone occurred once. The chain employs TRBV11-3 and TRBJ1-1; 7 nucleotides line up with TRBD1. Looked up from germline, CDR1 is SGHNT and CDR2 is YENEEA. There are 13 residues in the CDR3. V shed 1 base and J 4 bases; nucleotides not matched to a gene: 0. The CDR3 loop is CASSLGQGTEAFF. The CDR3 DNA is TGTGCCAGCAGCTTAGGACAGGGCACTGAAGCTTTCTTT.

A single count supports this clone. The V call is TRBV5-3, the J call TRBJ2-1; 14 bases align to TRBD2. TRBV5-3 falls under the ORF class, with uncertain function. The CDR3 length is 18 residues. The trim removed 4 bases at V and 5 bases at J, leaving 11 bases unmatched. The CDR3 sequence: CARSQPGLAGGVHNEQFF. The CDR3 DNA sequence: TGTGCCAGAAGCCAGCCAGGACTAGCGGGAGGAGTCCACAATGAGCAGTTCTTC.

The CDR3 nucleotides are TGTGCCAGCAGTGAAGCAAGCATCAATGAGCAGTTCTTC. This translates into CASSEASINEQFF. The rearrangement links TRBV6-1 to TRBJ2-1; D is ambiguous. CDR3 length equals 13 residues. Germline V gives CDR1 MNHNS, CDR2 SASEGT. V dropped 0 bases and J dropped 6 bases, with 6 bases sitting between them.